These 8 T cell receptor beta chains share one sample of origin, sequenced in a study of glioma-infiltrating T cells. TCR alpha and beta CDR3 regions were amplified from RNA using iRepertoire nested multiplex PCR. TCRdb re-analysed the multiplex PCR reads in MiXCR, keeping a single row per CDR3 protein. The sample has roughly 100,000 distinct CDR3 sequences, 25% to 30% seen once. The sequenced material came from glioma tissue, nonneoplastic brain tissue, or PBMCs (not recorded which). The receptor set was obtained from a human donor with low-grade glioma or glioblastoma, undergoing nonglioma brain surgery, or in good health (not recorded which).

This clonotype was observed at least ten times. V is TRBV6-1 and J is TRBJ1-5, with TRBD1 as a possible D gene (5 bases). V shed 5 bases and J shed 9 bases, with 17 bases lying between them. This CDR3 region has 14 residues. CDR1 MNHNS and CDR2 SASEGT come from the germline V gene. The CDR3 loop is CASSPIERGRPQHF. CDR3 DNA: TGTGCCAGCAGTCCCATCGAGAGGGGTCGGCCCCAGCATTTT.

Remarks on this clonotype: A much larger clone lies one base from this, so it may be a read error. The chain recombines TRBV20-1 with TRBJ2-1; the match to TRBD2 covers 13 bases. The germline gives CDR1 DFQATT, CDR2 SNEGSKA (reference sequence). This CDR3 has 14 amino acids. The CDR3 sequence: CGARRLAGGHEQFF. The CDR3 DNA reads TGCGGTGCTAGACGACTAGCGGGGGGCCATGAGCAGTTCTTC.

The sample holds many counts of this clonotype. The chain couples TRBV4-1 to TRBJ2-4; no reliable D call. Germline lookup yields CDR1 MGHRA and CDR2 YSYEKL. The ends were cut back, 3 bases at V and 0 bases at J, with 12 bases in the middle. CDR3 length: 16 amino acids. The CDR3 nucleotides are TGCGCCAGCAGCCATCAACCCGGGCAAGCCAAAAACATTCAGTACTTC. It yields the protein CASSHQPGQAKNIQYF.

Points on this clonotype: A much larger clone differs by one base, so this may be a read error. This rearrangement joins TRBV20-1 to TRBJ2-7; perhaps TRBD1 as D (6 bases). Germline V lookup: CDR1 DFQATT, CDR2 SNEGSKA (reference sequence). V was shortened by 6 bases and J by 2 bases, with 14 bases between the two germline ends. The CDR3 has 13 residues. The CDR3 sequence is CSAPTRGTYEQYF. The CDR3 DNA reads as TGCAGTGCCCCGACAAGGGGGACCTACGAGCAGTACTTC.

As regards this clonotype: This may come from a read error, since a much larger clone is one base off. V and J are TRBV6-6 and TRBJ1-1, with D unresolved. Germline V gives CDR1 MNHNY, CDR2 SVGAGI (reference sequence). The germline V and J ends were trimmed by 1 base and 0 bases, with 12 bases remaining between them. CDR3 length: 16 amino acids. The CDR3 DNA reads as TGTGCCAGCAGTTACTGGAGGACCACCATGAACACTGAAGCTTTCTTT. It translates to CASSYWRTTMNTEAFF.

This clonotype was recorded many times. This chain connects TRBV25-1 to TRBJ1-4; a possible D gene is TRBD1 (6 bases). The CDR3 totals 16 residues. Trimming removed 1 base at V and 8 bases at J, with 17 bases between. CDR1 and CDR2 from the germline V gene are MGHDK and SYGVNS. CDR3 amino acids: CASSESGAYPGEKLFF. The CDR3 DNA sequence: TGTGCCAGCAGTGAATCGGGGGCCTACCCAGGGGAAAAACTGTTTTTT.

This clonotype was seen repeatedly, ten times or more. The CDR3 reads CASSQDNTGELFF. The CDR3 DNA reads as TGCGCCAGCAGCCAAGATAACACCGGGGAGCTGTTTTTT. The genes are TRBV4-3 and TRBJ2-2; unclear D gene. V lost 0 bases and J lost 2, with 1 base in between. Germline CDR1 reads LGHNA; CDR2 reads YSLEER. This CDR3 region has 13 residues.

This clonotype was seen repeatedly, ten times or more. This chain connects TRBV4-3 to TRBJ1-5; D is possibly TRBD1 (5 bases). The CDR3 is made up of 16 amino acids. Trimming stripped 4 bases from V and 2 bases from J, with 15 bases between. Germline lookup yields CDR1 LGHNA and CDR2 YSLEER. CDR3 in amino acids: CASSPALGQGNQPQHF. CDR3 in DNA: TGCGCCAGCAGCCCCGCCCTGGGGCAGGGCAATCAGCCCCAGCATTTT.